These 22 T cell receptor beta chains were sequenced from one sample in a study of T cell repertoires in cytomegalovirus infection. TCRdb redid the calling of the reads with MiXCR, one entry per CDR3 protein. Of 150,000 to 200,000 distinct CDR3 sequences in the sample, around 20% were seen once. Sequencing was performed on PBMCs. These receptors were collected from a human donor in good health (CMV status not recorded). Some clones in this sample may be carry-over from other donors' samples.

There are a few counts of this clonotype. The chain employs TRBV5-5 and TRBJ2-1; D not certain. Deletions cut 0 bases from V and 12 bases from J, with 16 bases between. The CDR3 spans 14 residues. Germline-derived CDR1 and CDR2 are SGHKS and YYEKEE (reference sequence). The CDR3 here is CASSLANTASPQFF. The CDR3 nucleotides read TGTGCCAGCAGCTTGGCCAATACAGCCTCCCCGCAGTTCTTC.

The chain carries TRBV20-1 and TRBJ2-1; D not certain. This CDR3 has 15 amino acids. The germline gives CDR1 DFQATT, CDR2 SNEGSKA (reference sequence). Trimming removed 3 bases at V and 3 bases at J, with 15 bases between. The CDR3 is CSARPVRADYNEQFF. The CDR3 nucleotides read TGCAGTGCTAGGCCAGTTAGGGCGGACTACAATGAGCAGTTCTTC.

Remarks on this clonotype: This may come from a read error, since a much larger clone is one base off. V is TRBV7-2 and J is TRBJ2-4; 9 nucleotides match TRBD1. The CDR3 extends over 18 amino acids. Per germline, CDR1 SGHTA and CDR2 FQGNSA. V lost 2 bases to trimming and J lost 6 bases; unmatched junction nucleotides: 14. CDR3 DNA sequence: TGTGCCAGCAGCTTACTCCAAACAGGGGGCGTTGGCAGAAACATTCAGTACTTC. Its protein product is CASSLLQTGGVGRNIQYF.

In this sample, this clonotype turned up a few times. J is TRBJ2-1 and V is TRBV7-3; D is possibly TRBD2 (6 bases). Trimming left V 5 bases short and J 6 bases short, with 11 bases between. Germline values: CDR1 SGHTA, CDR2 FQGTGA. The CDR3 length is 13 residues. In DNA form, the CDR3 reads TGTGCCAGCAGCCAAGGGCGGGGCAATGAGCAGTTCTTC. It translates to CASSQGRGNEQFF.

The V and J genes are TRBV6-5 and TRBJ2-7, with no clear D. The CDR3 loop spans 11 amino acids. V lost 8 bases and J 2 bases, leaving 7 bases between the germline ends. Germline V gene lookup returns CDR1 MNHEY and CDR2 SVGAGI. CDR3 in DNA: TGTGCCAGCGAGACCGCCTACGAGCAGTACTTC. It specifies CASETAYEQYF.

The rearrangement joins TRBV15 to TRBJ2-1; no reliable D call. CDR1 and CDR2 (germline): LNHNV, YYDKDF (reference sequence). This CDR3 has 16 amino acids. V was clipped by 0 bases and J by 13 bases, with 22 bases between them. In nucleotides, the CDR3 is TGTGCCACCAGCAGAGATAGGCTAGTCGCTCGTATAAGCCAGTTCTTC. It yields the protein CATSRDRLVARISQFF. Together with reference TRBV15 and TRBJ2-1, the CDR3 gives the full variable domain: DAMVIQNPRYQVTQFGKPVTLSCSQTLNHNVMYWYQQKSSQAPKLLFHYYDKDFNNEADTPDNFQSRRPNTSFCFLDIRSPGLGDTAMYLCATSRDRLVARISQFFGPGTRLTVL.

This clonotype was seen only a few times. V gene TRBV4-3 combines with J gene TRBJ2-7; the D gene is possibly TRBD2 (6 bases). There are 15 residues in the CDR3. Per germline, CDR1 LGHNA and CDR2 YSLEER. V was cut by 4 bases and J by 2 bases, with 15 bases left in between. This chain's CDR3 is CASSREREPAYEQYF. CDR3 nucleotide sequence: TGCGCCAGCAGCCGAGAACGGGAGCCAGCCTACGAGCAGTACTTC.

The rearrangement uses TRBV28 and TRBJ2-3; 8 positions match TRBD1. Germline-derived CDR1 and CDR2 are MDHEN and SYDVKM. The CDR3 runs 16 residues. With 3 bases clipped from V and 4 bases from J, the junction kept 9 bases outside the gene matches. The DNA of the CDR3 is TGTGCCAGCAGTTTCGTAAGGACAGGGTCAGCAGATACGCAGTATTTT. Its translation: CASSFVRTGSADTQYF.

V usage is TRBV12-3 or TRBV12-4 and J usage is TRBJ2-6; 7 nucleotides align to TRBD1. V lost 5 bases and J lost 4; bases outside the gene matches: 11. The CDR3 contains 17 residues. The chain's CDR3 is CASSQLLTGSGANVLTF. For the CDR3, the DNA is TGTGCCAGCAGTCAACTACTGACAGGGTCCGGGGCCAACGTCCTGACTTTC.

This clonotype was picked up a small number of times. The gene calls are TRBV14 and TRBJ1-6, with a tentative D call TRBD1 (5 bases). CDR3 length: 15 residues. Looked up from germline, CDR1 is SGHDN and CDR2 is FVKESK. With 0 bases removed from V and 7 bases from J, the gap between germline ends came to 10 bases. The CDR3 DNA follows: TGTGCCAGCAGCCAAGATCGGGGCTTAAATTCACCCCTCCACTTT. This codes for CASSQDRGLNSPLHF.

This clonotype has just a few counts. The rearrangement links TRBV5-6 to TRBJ2-1; D is unresolved. This CDR3 is 19 amino acids long. V gave up 1 base and J gave up 0 bases, with 20 bases separating them. The germline gives CDR1 SGHDT, CDR2 YYEEEE. CDR3 DNA: TGTGCCAGCAGCTTGAGCAGTACTCCAACAAAATACTCCTACAATGAGCAGTTCTTC. Protein: CASSLSSTPTKYSYNEQFF.

This clonotype was detected ten times or more. V is TRBV5-6 and J is TRBJ2-7; TRBD2 matches at 12 bases. This CDR3 contains 15 residues. Trimming took 4 bases from V and 4 from J; bases not matched to a gene: 6. Germline CDR1 and CDR2: SGHDT and YYEEEE. The CDR3 coding sequence is TGTGCCAGCAGCCAAGGACTAGCGGGAATGTACGAGCAGTACTTC. This sequence encodes CASSQGLAGMYEQYF.

The sample holds many counts of this clonotype. The CDR3 here is CASSLEGQTNTGELFF. DNA of the CDR3: TGTGCCAGCAGCTTAGAGGGACAGACCAACACCGGGGAGCTGTTTTTT. The V gene is TRBV7-8, the J gene TRBJ2-2; 7 nucleotides agree with TRBD1. Per germline, CDR1 SGHVS and CDR2 FQNEAQ. The CDR3 has 16 residues. Trimming removed 1 base from V and 2 bases from J; junction bases left unmatched: 4. The full variable domain, in which reference TRBV7-8 and TRBJ2-2 provide the parts outside the CDR3, is GAGVSQSPRYKVAKRGQDVALRCDPISGHVSLFWYQQALGQGPEFLTYFQNEAQLDKSGLPSDRFFAERPEGSVSTLKIQRTQQEDSAVYLCASSLEGQTNTGELFFGEGSRLTVL.

This clonotype was counted a few times. The CDR3 sequence is CASSQDLLGGGTEAFF. The CDR3 region has the DNA TGTGCCAGCAGCCAAGACTTGCTGGGGGGGGGAACTGAAGCTTTCTTT. The chain has TRBV14 and TRBJ1-1; a possible D gene is TRBD1 (5 bases). Germline-derived CDR1 and CDR2 are SGHDN and FVKESK. Trimming took off 0 bases at V and 5 bases at J, with 16 bases between the two ends. The CDR3 spans 16 residues.

A remark on this clonotype: No conserved phenylalanine or tryptophan ends this CDR3, so it is likely a read error. This sequence joins TRBV3-1 and TRBJ2-2; no clear D. The V end lost 0 bases, the J end lost 4 bases, and 6 bases lay between the germline ends. The CDR3 extends over 14 amino acids. Per germline, CDR1 LGHDT and CDR2 YNNKEL (reference sequence). Here the CDR3 reads CASSQDGFTGELFY. In nucleotides, the CDR3 is TGTGCCAGCAGCCAAGACGGTTTCACCGGGGAGCTGTTTTAT.

This clonotype was detected only a few times. The chain is built from TRBV27 and TRBJ1-5, with D perhaps TRBD1 (5 bases). Trimming took 2 bases from V and 8 from J, leaving 13 bases between them. Per germline, CDR1 MNHEY and CDR2 SMNVEV (reference sequence). The CDR3 length is 14 residues. The CDR3 loop is CASSLGAGTKPQHF. CDR3 coding DNA: TGTGCCAGCAGTTTAGGTGCGGGGACGAAGCCCCAGCATTTT.

The V and J genes are TRBV10-3 and TRBJ2-3; D is uncertain. Trimming took 6 bases from V and 5 from J, leaving 15 bases between them. CDR1 ENHRY and CDR2 SYGVKD come from the germline V gene. CDR3 size: 14 residues. The CDR3 DNA reads TGTGCCATCAGGAGTGACTCTTCTAAAGATACGCAGTATTTT. Protein product: CAIRSDSSKDTQYF.

This clonotype was observed a handful of times. CDR3 protein: CASSSPPSGGYTF. As DNA, the CDR3 is TGTGCCAGCAGCTCGCCCCCGTCGGGTGGCTACACCTTC. The chain joins TRBV7-3 to TRBJ1-2; no clear D gene. Germline V CDR1 and CDR2: SGHTA, FQGTGA. V was trimmed by 4 bases and J by 7 bases, leaving 13 bases between them. CDR3 size: 13 residues. Together with reference TRBV7-3 and TRBJ1-2, the CDR3 gives the full variable domain: GAGVSQTPSNKVTEKGKYVELRCDPISGHTALYWYRQSLGQGPEFLIYFQGTGAADDSGLPNDRFFAVRPEGSVSTLKIQRTERGDSAVYLCASSSPPSGGYTFGSGTRLTVV.

V usage is TRBV28 and J usage is TRBJ2-5; 9 nucleotides agree with TRBD2. CDR1 and CDR2 from the germline V gene are MDHEN and SYDVKM. With 6 bases clipped from V and 3 bases from J, the junction kept 11 bases outside the gene matches. The CDR3 has 16 amino acids. CDR3: CASSSAGAGGEETQYF. CDR3 bases: TGTGCCAGCAGCTCAGCGGGAGCGGGAGGTGAAGAGACCCAGTACTTC.

A few counts support this clonotype. The rearrangement links TRBV20-1 to TRBJ2-5; perhaps TRBD2 as D (6 bases). The CDR3 is 14 amino acids. Germline-derived CDR1 and CDR2 are DFQATT and SNEGSKA (reference sequence). The V end lost 3 bases, the J end lost 1 base, and 12 bases lay between the germline ends. The CDR3 nucleotides are TGCAGTGCTAGTCCTCCACTAGCCCAAGAGACCCAGTACTTC. Amino acid sequence: CSASPPLAQETQYF.

The chain couples TRBV5-4 to TRBJ2-5, with D perhaps TRBD1 or TRBD2 (5 bases each). The length of the CDR3 is 14 residues. Trimming took 4 bases from V and 1 from J, leaving 11 bases between them. Germline-derived CDR1 and CDR2 are SGHNT and YYREEE (reference sequence). The CDR3 loop is CASSTGTAQETQYF. CDR3 coding DNA: TGTGCCAGCAGCACCGGGACGGCCCAAGAGACCCAGTACTTC.

This clonotype was recorded at least ten times. The rearrangement links TRBV7-2 to TRBJ2-5; 8 positions match TRBD2. Germline V CDR1 and CDR2: SGHTA, FQGNSA. CDR3 length: 14 residues. V lost 5 bases to trimming and J lost 3 bases; unmatched junction nucleotides: 5. DNA for the CDR3: TGTGCCAGCAGCCGGGGGGGGCAGAAAGAGACCCAGTACTTC. This translates into CASSRGGQKETQYF.